The next 19 T cell receptor beta chains were all read from a single sample in a study of regulatory T cells in long-lasting Graves disease. The time point denotes: newly diagnosed GD, antithyroid drugs for less than 3 months. From PBMCs, RNA was extracted and then used to make the TCR library. Building of the TCR beta libraries involved iRepertoire HTBI primers and Arm-PCR of CDR3 regions. TCRdb fed the multiplex PCR reads into MiXCR, producing one record per CDR3 protein. The data contain about 320,000 distinct CDR3 sequences, 18% of them singletons. The sequencing here drew on peripheral blood mononuclear cells (PBMCs), taken at new diagnosis, from a patient treated with antithyroid drugs. These receptors all come from a female donor with Graves disease.

The chain couples TRBV28 to TRBJ2-7; maybe TRBD2 (5 bases). Trimming shortened V by 6 bases and J by 3 bases, and 18 bases separated the two germline ends. Germline V gives CDR1 MDHEN, CDR2 SYDVKM. The length of the CDR3 is 15 residues. The CDR3, as DNA: TGTGCCAGCAGACTCACAAGCGGCCCCGGCTACGAGCAGTACTTC. It translates to CASRLTSGPGYEQYF.

This clonotype came up a few times. The V gene is TRBV9, the J gene TRBJ2-2; D gene uncertain. V lost 3 bases and J lost 1, with 13 bases in between. CDR1 and CDR2 (germline): SGDLS, YYNGEE. This CDR3 is 16 amino acids long. The CDR3 DNA follows: TGTGCCAGCAGCGGAGGACCTCTTCAGAACACCGGGGAGCTGTTTTTT. This sequence encodes CASSGGPLQNTGELFF.

In its sample, this clonotype was seen many times. This CDR3 is CASSLAQINSPLHF. In DNA form, the CDR3 reads TGTGCCAGCAGCTTAGCCCAGATTAATTCACCCCTCCACTTT. The chain couples TRBV7-8 to TRBJ1-6; the D is unclear. CDR1 is SGHVS and CDR2 is FQNEAQ in the germline V gene. V was trimmed by 0 bases and J by 6 bases, leaving 6 bases between them. This CDR3 has 14 residues.

The rearrangement uses TRBV6-2 or TRBV6-3 and TRBJ2-3, with TRBD2 matching 12 bases. The CDR3 is 20 residues long. CDR1 is MNHEY, CDR2 SVGEGT, per germline. With 2 bases clipped from V and 3 bases from J, the junction kept 15 bases outside the gene matches. The CDR3 region has the DNA TGTGCCAGCAGTTACGATCCCACCAGGGCTAGCGGGAGGGCAACAGATACGCAGTATTTT. It encodes CASSYDPTRASGRATDTQYF.

This clonotype occurred many times. The rearrangement joins TRBV24-1 to TRBJ2-1, with 10 bases identical to TRBD2. The CDR3 runs 16 residues. V dropped 0 bases and J dropped 8; count of bases not matched to a gene: 6. CDR1 and CDR2 (germline): KGHDR, SFDVKD. DNA of the CDR3: TGTGCCACCAGTGATTTGGGGCTAGCGGGAGCGGATGAGCAGTTCTTC. Its protein is CATSDLGLAGADEQFF.

This clonotype has only a few counts. The CDR3 region has the DNA TGCGCCAGCAGCTCGGGACAGGGGCATAATGAGCAGTTCTTC. It is translated as CASSSGQGHNEQFF. The chain is built from TRBV5-1 and TRBJ2-5; 10 bases line up with TRBD1. The end of the DNA fits TRBJ2-1 better, so the J call may be wrong. The CDR3 spans 14 residues. In germline, CDR1 is SGHRS, CDR2 YFSETQ.

This clonotype has just a few counts. This chain connects TRBV7-6 to TRBJ2-7; the match to TRBD2 covers 14 bases. Germline CDR1 reads SGHVS; CDR2 reads FNYEAQ. This CDR3 region has 19 residues. V lost 1 base and J lost 5; bases outside the gene matches: 13. The CDR3 spells CASSLEFRGGLAGEDEQYF. The CDR3 nucleotides read TGTGCCAGCAGCTTAGAATTCAGGGGGGGACTAGCGGGAGAGGACGAGCAGTACTTC.

This clonotype was observed many times. The V gene is TRBV12-3 or TRBV12-4, the J gene TRBJ1-2; TRBD1 agrees at 8 bases. The CDR3 has 14 residues. V shed 5 bases, J shed 8 bases, and the junction held 10 bases outside the gene matches. The CDR3 DNA sequence: TGTGCCAGCAGTCGGACGGACAGGGCAATCGGCTACACCTTC. Amino acid sequence: CASSRTDRAIGYTF.

This clonotype came up many times. The chain combines TRBV7-8 with TRBJ1-4; D is unresolved. Trimming shortened V by 8 bases and J by 3 bases, and 10 bases separated the two germline ends. The CDR3 consists of 13 residues. Germline V gives CDR1 SGHVS, CDR2 FQNEAQ. The CDR3 loop is CASSGGPNEKLFF. CDR3 DNA: TGTGCCAGCTCGGGCGGACCTAATGAAAAACTGTTTTTT. Filled out from reference TRBV7-8 and TRBJ1-4, the complete variable domain reads GAGVSQSPRYKVAKRGQDVALRCDPISGHVSLFWYQQALGQGPEFLTYFQNEAQLDKSGLPSDRFFAERPEGSVSTLKIQRTQQEDSAVYLCASSGGPNEKLFFGSGTQLSVL.

This clonotype was counted at least ten times. The chain couples TRBV12-3 or TRBV12-4 to TRBJ1-4; D gene unclear. The length of the CDR3 is 15 residues. V was shortened by 7 bases and J by 7 bases, with 19 bases between the two germline ends. CDR3 protein: CASTLSRRDGEKLFF. CDR3 coding DNA: TGTGCCAGCACCCTCAGCAGAAGGGATGGTGAAAAACTGTTTTTT.

This rearrangement joins TRBV20-1 to TRBJ2-5; 8 bases fit TRBD2. V was pared by 5 bases and J by 10 bases, with 6 bases of the junction left unmatched. Germline V lookup: CDR1 DFQATT, CDR2 SNEGSKA (reference sequence). CDR3 size: 11 residues. The CDR3 here is CSAGGGLDQYF. CDR3 nucleotide sequence: TGCAGTGCTGGCGGGGGGCTAGACCAGTACTTC.

This clonotype has a handful of counts. The V gene is TRBV7-9, the J gene TRBJ1-5, with 7 bases matching TRBD1. The CDR3 loop spans 14 amino acids. CDR1 and CDR2 (germline): SEHNR, FQNEAQ (reference sequence). V shed 5 bases, J shed 11 bases, and the junction held 12 bases outside the gene matches. The CDR3 nucleotides read TGTGCCAGCAGCCCGACAGGGTTGGTGGATACCCAGCATTTT. Translated, it gives CASSPTGLVDTQHF.

This clonotype was recorded many times. The V call is TRBV6-1, the J call TRBJ2-3; perhaps D is TRBD1 or TRBD2 (6 bases each). The CDR3 extends over 16 amino acids. Germline CDR1 and CDR2: MNHNS and SASEGT. Trimming removed 6 bases from V and 0 bases from J, with 16 bases in between. The CDR3 DNA reads TGTGCCAGCAGGAAGGGGGGAAGCGGGAGCACAGATACGCAGTATTTT. Protein: CASRKGGSGSTDTQYF.

Worth noting for this clonotype: With a much larger clone just one base away, this may be a read error. The chain joins TRBV5-1 to TRBJ1-1; no clear D gene. CDR1 is SGHRS, CDR2 YFSETQ, per germline. This CDR3 is built from 14 residues. CDR3 in amino acids: CASSLVLQKTEASF. The CDR3 nucleotides are TGCGCCAGCAGCTTGGTCCTACAGAAAACTGAAGCTTCCTTT. Filled out from reference TRBV5-1 and TRBJ1-1, the complete variable domain reads KAGVTQTPRYLIKTRGQQVTLSCSPISGHRSVSWYQQTPGQGLQFLFEYFSETQRNKGNFPGRFSGRQFSNSRSEMNVSTLELGDSALYLCASSLVLQKTEASFGQGTRLTVV.

The gene calls are TRBV12-3 or TRBV12-4 and TRBJ1-1, with 8 bases identical to TRBD1. The CDR3 spans 22 residues. V lost 1 base and J lost 6; bases outside the gene matches: 28. The CDR3 reads CASSLGRVLGGQGASSLAEAFF. The CDR3 DNA follows: TGTGCCAGCAGTTTAGGACGGGTCCTCGGGGGGCAGGGGGCGAGTAGTTTGGCTGAAGCTTTCTTT.

This clonotype was observed at least ten times. V is TRBV5-1 and J is TRBJ2-5; 9 nucleotides agree with TRBD2. The CDR3 consists of 15 residues. The V gene end was trimmed by 6 bases and the J gene end by 5 bases; junction bases not matched to a gene: 11. Germline values: CDR1 SGHRS, CDR2 YFSETQ. CDR3 sequence (DNA): TGCGCCAGCATTCCCGTAGCGGGAGTGGGGGAGACCCAGTACTTC. As protein: CASIPVAGVGETQYF.

This clonotype was counted only a few times. The rearrangement links TRBV12-3 or TRBV12-4 to TRBJ2-1; the match to TRBD2 covers 12 bases. CDR3 size: 15 residues. The V segment lost 3 bases and the J segment 8 bases; nucleotides outside the gene matches: 5. The CDR3 bases are TGTGCCAGCAGTTTGACTAGCGGGAGATGGGATGAGCAGTTCTTC. Amino acids: CASSLTSGRWDEQFF.

There are many counts of this clonotype. This chain joins TRBV29-1 and TRBJ1-2; 10 bases line up with TRBD1. There are 12 residues in the CDR3. The V gene end was trimmed by 5 bases and the J gene end by 8 bases; junction bases not matched to a gene: 5. Per germline, CDR1 SQVTM and CDR2 ANQGSEA. The chain's CDR3 is CSVTTGGQGYTF. The CDR3 DNA sequence: TGCAGCGTTACGACAGGGGGCCAAGGCTACACCTTC.

This clonotype appeared many times. V and J are TRBV5-1 and TRBJ2-5, with a possible D match to TRBD2 (5 bases). Germline V gene data show CDR1 as SGHRS and CDR2 as YFSETQ. The CDR3 is 16 amino acids. V lost 1 base, J lost 4 bases, and 17 bases lay in between. The CDR3 sequence: CASSLTSSGFGETQYF. The CDR3 nucleotides read TGCGCCAGCAGCTTGACTAGTAGTGGTTTCGGAGAGACCCAGTACTTC.